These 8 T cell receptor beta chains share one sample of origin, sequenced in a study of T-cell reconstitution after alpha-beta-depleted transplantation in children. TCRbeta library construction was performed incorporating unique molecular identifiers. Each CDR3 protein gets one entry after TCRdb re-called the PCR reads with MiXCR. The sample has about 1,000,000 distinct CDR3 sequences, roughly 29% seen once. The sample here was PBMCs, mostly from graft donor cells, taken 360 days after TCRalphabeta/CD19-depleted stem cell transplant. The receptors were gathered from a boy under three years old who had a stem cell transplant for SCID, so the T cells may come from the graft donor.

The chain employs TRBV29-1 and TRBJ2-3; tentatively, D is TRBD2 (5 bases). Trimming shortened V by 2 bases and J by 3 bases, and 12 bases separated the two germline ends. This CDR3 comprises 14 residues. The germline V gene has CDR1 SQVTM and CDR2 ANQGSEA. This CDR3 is CSVEFRLATDTQYF. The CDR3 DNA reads TGCAGCGTTGAATTTCGGCTAGCTACAGATACGCAGTATTTT.

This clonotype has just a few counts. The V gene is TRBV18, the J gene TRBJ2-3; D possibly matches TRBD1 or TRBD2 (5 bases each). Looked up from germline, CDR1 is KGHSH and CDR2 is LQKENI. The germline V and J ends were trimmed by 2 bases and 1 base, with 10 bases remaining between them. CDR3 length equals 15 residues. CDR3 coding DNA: TGTGCCAGCTCACCAATCGTGGGGGGCACAGATACGCAGTATTTT. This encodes CASSPIVGGTDTQYF. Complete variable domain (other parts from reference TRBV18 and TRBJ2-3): NAGVMQNPRHLVRRRGQEARLRCSPMKGHSHVYWYRQLPEEGLKFMVYLQKENIIDESGMPKERFSAEFPKEGPSILRIQQVVRGDSAAYFCASSPIVGGTDTQYFGPGTRLTVL.

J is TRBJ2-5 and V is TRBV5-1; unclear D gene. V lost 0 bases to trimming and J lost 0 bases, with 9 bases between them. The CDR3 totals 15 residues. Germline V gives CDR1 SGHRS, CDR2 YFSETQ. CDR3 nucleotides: TGCGCCAGCAGCTTGGTCGACCCGTACCAAGAGACCCAGTACTTC. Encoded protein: CASSLVDPYQETQYF.

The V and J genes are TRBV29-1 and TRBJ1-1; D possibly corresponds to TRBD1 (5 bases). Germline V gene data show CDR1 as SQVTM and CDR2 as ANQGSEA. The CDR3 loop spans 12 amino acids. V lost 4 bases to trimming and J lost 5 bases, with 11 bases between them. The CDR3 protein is CSVGGEWTEAFF. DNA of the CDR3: TGCAGCGTTGGGGGGGAGTGGACTGAAGCTTTCTTT.

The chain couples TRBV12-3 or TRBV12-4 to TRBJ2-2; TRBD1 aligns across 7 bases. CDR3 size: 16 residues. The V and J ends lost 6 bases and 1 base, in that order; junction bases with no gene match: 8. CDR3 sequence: CASSGMGQLNTGELFF. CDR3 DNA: TGTGCCAGCAGCGGGATGGGACAGCTGAACACCGGGGAGCTGTTTTTT.

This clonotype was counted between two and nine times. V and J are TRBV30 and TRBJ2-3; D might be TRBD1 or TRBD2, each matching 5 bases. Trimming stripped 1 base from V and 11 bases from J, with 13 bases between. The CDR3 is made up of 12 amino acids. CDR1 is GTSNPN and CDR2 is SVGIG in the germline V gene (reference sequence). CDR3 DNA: TGTGCCTGGAGTGAAACAGGTGGGGGGCAGTATTTT. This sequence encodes CAWSETGGGQYF.

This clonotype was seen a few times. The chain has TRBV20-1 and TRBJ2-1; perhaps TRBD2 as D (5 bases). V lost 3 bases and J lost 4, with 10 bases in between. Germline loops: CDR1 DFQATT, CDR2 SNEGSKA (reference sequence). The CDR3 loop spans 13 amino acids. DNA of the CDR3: TGCAGTGCTAGCGGGGATAGGTACAATGAGCAGTTCTTC. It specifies CSASGDRYNEQFF.

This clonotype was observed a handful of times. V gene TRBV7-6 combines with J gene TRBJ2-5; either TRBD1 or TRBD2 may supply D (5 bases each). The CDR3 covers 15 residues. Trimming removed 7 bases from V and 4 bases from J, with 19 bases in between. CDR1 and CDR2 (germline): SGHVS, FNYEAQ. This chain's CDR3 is CASTKSGLGGETQYF. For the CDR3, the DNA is TGTGCCAGCACCAAATCTGGACTTGGGGGAGAGACCCAGTACTTC.